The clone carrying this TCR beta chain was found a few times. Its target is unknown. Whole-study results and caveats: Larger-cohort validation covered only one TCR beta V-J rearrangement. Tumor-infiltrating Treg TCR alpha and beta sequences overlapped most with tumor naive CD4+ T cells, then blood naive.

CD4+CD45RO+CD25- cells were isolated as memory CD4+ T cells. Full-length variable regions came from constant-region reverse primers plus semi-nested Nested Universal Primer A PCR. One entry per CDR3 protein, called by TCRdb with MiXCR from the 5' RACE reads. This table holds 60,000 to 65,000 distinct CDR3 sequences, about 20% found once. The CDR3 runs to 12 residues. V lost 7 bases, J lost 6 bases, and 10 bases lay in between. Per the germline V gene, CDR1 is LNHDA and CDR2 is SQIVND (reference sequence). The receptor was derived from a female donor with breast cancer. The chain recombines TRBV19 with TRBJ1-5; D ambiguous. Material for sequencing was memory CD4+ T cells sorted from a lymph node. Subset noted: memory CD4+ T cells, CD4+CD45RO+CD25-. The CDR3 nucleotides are TGTGCCAGTAATAGACCCGGTCAGCCCCAGCATTTT. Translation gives CASNRPGQPQHF.